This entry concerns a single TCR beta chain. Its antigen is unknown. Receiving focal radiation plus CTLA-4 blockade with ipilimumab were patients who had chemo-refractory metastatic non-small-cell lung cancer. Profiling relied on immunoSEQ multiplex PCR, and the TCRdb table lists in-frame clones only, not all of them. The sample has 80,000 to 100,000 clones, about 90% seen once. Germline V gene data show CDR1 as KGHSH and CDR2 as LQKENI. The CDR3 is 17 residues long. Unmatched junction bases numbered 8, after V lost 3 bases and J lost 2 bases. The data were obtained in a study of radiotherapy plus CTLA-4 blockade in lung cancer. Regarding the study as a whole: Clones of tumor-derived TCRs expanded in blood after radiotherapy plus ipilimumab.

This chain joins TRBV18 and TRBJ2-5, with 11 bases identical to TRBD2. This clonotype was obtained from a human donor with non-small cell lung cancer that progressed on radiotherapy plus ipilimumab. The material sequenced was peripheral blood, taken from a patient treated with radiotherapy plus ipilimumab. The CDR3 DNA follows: TGTGCCAGCTCACCTCTCCCTAGCGGGAGGTTGCAAGAGACCCAGTACTTC. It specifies CASSPLPSGRLQETQYF.